These T cell receptor beta chains were read from a single sample in a study of T-cell reconstitution after alpha-beta-depleted transplantation in children. TCRdb processed the PCR reads anew with MiXCR; each CDR3 protein has one entry. The table includes around 600,000 distinct CDR3 sequences, roughly 17% detected once. Sequences were derived from PBMCs from the stem cell graft donor, sampled from the stem cell graft. These TCRs come from a human donor who donated a stem cell graft to a child with acute myeloid leukemia. The CDR3 runs from the conserved cysteine through the conserved F or W. The D gene is left open where the match is weak. A clone size is listed for some rows: how often the clone was seen (once, few, many), or a class if it is expanded.

D gene: NA; J gene: TRBJ2-3; clone size: few; V gene: TRBV7-2; CDR3 protein: CASSLGWQSLTDTQYF; CDR3 DNA: TGTGCCAGCAGCTTAGGCTGGCAGAGTCTCACAGATACGCAGTATTTT
D gene: NA; J gene: TRBJ1-1; clone size: NA; V gene: TRBV7-9; CDR3 protein: CASSTESNTEAFF; CDR3 DNA: TGTGCCAGCAGCACTGAATCGAACACTGAAGCTTTCTTT
D gene: NA; J gene: TRBJ1-1; clone size: few; V gene: TRBV20-1; CDR3 protein: CSARAGGGRDTEAFF; CDR3 DNA: TGCAGTGCTAGAGCCGGGGGGGGGCGAGACACTGAAGCTTTCTTT
D gene: NA; J gene: TRBJ2-4; clone size: NA; V gene: TRBV10-3; CDR3 protein: CAISSTGIAKNIQYF; CDR3 DNA: TGTGCCATCAGTAGCACAGGGATAGCCAAAAACATTCAGTACTTC
D gene: TRBD2; J gene: TRBJ2-2; clone size: NA; V gene: TRBV5-1; CDR3 protein: CASSETRASGGTGELFF; CDR3 DNA: TGCGCCAGCAGCGAGACCAGGGCTAGCGGGGGAACGGGGGAGCTGTTTTTT
D gene: NA; J gene: TRBJ2-5; clone size: many; V gene: TRBV20-1; CDR3 protein: CSARDVDSKETQYF; CDR3 DNA: TGCAGTGCTAGGGATGTGGACTCTAAAGAGACCCAGTACTTC
D gene: NA; J gene: TRBJ2-3; clone size: NA; V gene: TRBV18; CDR3 protein: CASSPSRDNTQYF; CDR3 DNA: TGTGCCAGCTCACCATCGCGGGACAATACGCAGTATTTT
D gene: NA; J gene: TRBJ2-3; clone size: few; V gene: TRBV20-1; CDR3 protein: CSARDPNPEGREGGLSTDTQYF; CDR3 DNA: TGCAGTGCTAGAGATCCGAATCCGGAGGGAAGAGAGGGGGGTCTTAGCACAGATACGCAGTATTTT
D gene: NA; J gene: TRBJ1-1; clone size: many; V gene: TRBV29-1; CDR3 protein: CSVVRGSRNTEAFF; CDR3 DNA: TGCAGCGTTGTTAGGGGCAGTAGGAACACTGAAGCTTTCTTT
D gene: NA; J gene: TRBJ2-2; clone size: many; V gene: TRBV20-1; CDR3 protein: CSARPPPAGAGELFF; CDR3 DNA: TGCAGTGCTAGACCACCGCCCGCAGGGGCCGGGGAGCTGTTTTTT
D gene: TRBD1; J gene: TRBJ2-3; clone size: many; V gene: TRBV20-1; CDR3 protein: CSASRGGVITDTQYF; CDR3 DNA: TGCAGTGCTAGCCGAGGGGGCGTAATCACAGATACGCAGTATTTT
D gene: TRBD1; J gene: TRBJ2-7; clone size: NA; V gene: TRBV7-2; CDR3 protein: CASSLVFGQGTEQYF; CDR3 DNA: TGTGCCAGCAGCTTAGTGTTTGGACAGGGAACCGAGCAGTACTTC
D gene: NA; J gene: TRBJ2-5; clone size: NA; V gene: TRBV12-3/TRBV12-4; CDR3 protein: CASRRAGREGQETQYF; CDR3 DNA: TGTGCCAGCAGACGGGCAGGGAGAGAAGGGCAAGAGACCCAGTACTTC
D gene: NA; J gene: TRBJ2-2; clone size: NA; V gene: TRBV10-3; CDR3 protein: CAISVLSDRGSGELFF; CDR3 DNA: TGTGCCATCAGTGTTCTCTCGGACCGAGGATCCGGGGAGCTGTTTTTT
D gene: NA; J gene: TRBJ1-1; clone size: many; V gene: TRBV20-1; CDR3 protein: CSARRPGRNTEAFF; CDR3 DNA: TGCAGTGCTAGAAGACCCGGGAGAAACACTGAAGCTTTCTTT
D gene: NA; J gene: TRBJ1-1; clone size: NA; V gene: TRBV7-9; CDR3 protein: CAGYGENTEAFF; CDR3 DNA: TGTGCCGGCTACGGGGAGAACACTGAAGCTTTCTTT
D gene: NA; J gene: TRBJ2-4; clone size: many; V gene: TRBV20-1; CDR3 protein: CSAPPGRGVNIQYF; CDR3 DNA: TGCAGTGCCCCCCCGGGGAGAGGAGTAAACATTCAGTACTTC
D gene: TRBD1; J gene: TRBJ2-7; clone size: many; V gene: TRBV20-1; CDR3 protein: CSASDRGYEQYF; CDR3 DNA: TGCAGTGCTAGCGACAGGGGCTACGAGCAGTACTTC
D gene: TRBD1; J gene: TRBJ1-4; clone size: NA; V gene: TRBV4-2; CDR3 protein: CASSQAETGPSNEKLFF; CDR3 DNA: TGTGCCAGCAGCCAAGCTGAGACAGGGCCGTCTAATGAAAAACTGTTTTTT
D gene: NA; J gene: TRBJ2-1; clone size: few; V gene: TRBV7-2; CDR3 protein: CASSFRLPHNEQFF; CDR3 DNA: TGTGCCAGCAGCTTCCGACTACCCCACAATGAGCAGTTCTTC
D gene: TRBD1; J gene: TRBJ1-4; clone size: many; V gene: TRBV12-3/TRBV12-4; CDR3 protein: CASSLGRGQGEKLFF; CDR3 DNA: TGTGCCAGCAGTTTGGGTAGGGGGCAGGGAGAAAAACTGTTTTTT
D gene: TRBD2; J gene: TRBJ2-5; clone size: NA; V gene: TRBV7-6; CDR3 protein: CASSPLWASGGQQETQYF; CDR3 DNA: TGTGCCAGCAGCCCATTATGGGCTAGCGGGGGGCAACAAGAGACCCAGTACTTC
D gene: TRBD1; J gene: TRBJ2-1; clone size: NA; V gene: TRBV5-1; CDR3 protein: CASSLRQGVAEQFF; CDR3 DNA: TGCGCCAGCAGCTTGCGACAGGGAGTCGCTGAGCAGTTCTTC
D gene: NA; J gene: TRBJ2-2; clone size: NA; V gene: TRBV10-1; CDR3 protein: CATADQNTGELFF; CDR3 DNA: TGCGCCACCGCGGACCAAAACACCGGGGAGCTGTTTTTT
D gene: NA; J gene: TRBJ2-2; clone size: NA; V gene: TRBV28; CDR3 protein: CASLEQANTGELFF; CDR3 DNA: TGTGCCAGCCTCGAGCAGGCGAACACCGGGGAGCTGTTTTTT
D gene: TRBD1; J gene: TRBJ2-1; clone size: many; V gene: TRBV28; CDR3 protein: CASSDGTGYNEQFF; CDR3 DNA: TGTGCCAGCAGCGACGGGACAGGATACAATGAGCAGTTCTTC
D gene: NA; J gene: TRBJ2-2; clone size: NA; V gene: TRBV6-2/TRBV6-3; CDR3 protein: CASSYIRTGELFF; CDR3 DNA: TGTGCCAGCAGTTACATCCGCACCGGGGAGCTGTTTTTT
D gene: TRBD1; J gene: TRBJ2-2; clone size: NA; V gene: TRBV20-1; CDR3 protein: CSASELDRAYTGELFF; CDR3 DNA: TGCAGTGCTAGCGAACTAGACAGGGCTTACACCGGGGAGCTGTTTTTT
D gene: NA; J gene: TRBJ2-3; clone size: few; V gene: TRBV7-8; CDR3 protein: CASSLEARLSDTQYF; CDR3 DNA: TGTGCCAGCAGCTTAGAAGCCCGATTATCCGATACGCAGTATTTT
D gene: NA; J gene: TRBJ2-3; clone size: many; V gene: TRBV5-5; CDR3 protein: CASTIPGDDTQYF; CDR3 DNA: TGTGCCAGCACCATCCCGGGTGATGATACGCAGTATTTT
D gene: NA; J gene: TRBJ1-2; clone size: few; V gene: TRBV15; CDR3 protein: CATSRDGHLYGYTF; CDR3 DNA: TGTGCCACCAGCAGAGATGGACACCTCTATGGCTACACCTTC
D gene: TRBD2; J gene: TRBJ2-3; clone size: many; V gene: TRBV29-1; CDR3 protein: CSGQQGTSMDTQYF; CDR3 DNA: TGCAGCGGACAACAAGGGACTAGCATGGATACGCAGTATTTT
D gene: NA; J gene: TRBJ2-2; clone size: NA; V gene: TRBV20-1; CDR3 protein: CSASFVGGELFF; CDR3 DNA: TGCAGTGCTAGCTTTGTTGGCGGGGAGCTGTTTTTT
D gene: NA; J gene: TRBJ2-1; clone size: NA; V gene: TRBV12-3/TRBV12-4; CDR3 protein: CASSPPRKGGGKWTEQFF; CDR3 DNA: TGTGCCAGCAGTCCCCCGCGTAAGGGAGGGGGCAAGTGGACTGAGCAGTTCTTC
D gene: NA; J gene: TRBJ2-5; clone size: NA; V gene: TRBV12-3/TRBV12-4; CDR3 protein: CASSFVKGLGETQYF; CDR3 DNA: TGTGCCAGCAGTTTTGTGAAGGGCCTTGGGGAGACCCAGTACTTC
D gene: TRBD1; J gene: TRBJ2-7; clone size: many; V gene: TRBV5-1; CDR3 protein: CASSFVQGYEQYF; CDR3 DNA: TGCGCCAGCAGCTTCGTACAGGGGTACGAGCAGTACTTC
D gene: TRBD1; J gene: TRBJ2-3; clone size: many; V gene: TRBV20-1; CDR3 protein: CSAWDSFTSTDTQYF; CDR3 DNA: TGCAGTGCTTGGGACAGCTTCACTAGCACAGATACGCAGTATTTT
D gene: NA; J gene: TRBJ2-3; clone size: few; V gene: TRBV15; CDR3 protein: CATSRELGDTQYF; CDR3 DNA: TGTGCCACCAGCAGAGAACTAGGGGATACGCAGTATTTT